One T cell receptor (beta chain) is described in this entry. The V end lost 1 base, the J end lost 2 bases, and 10 bases lay between the germline ends. This CDR3 contains 15 residues. In germline, CDR1 is SGHAT, CDR2 FQNNGV. The protocol was immunoSEQ multiplex PCR, while the TCRdb copy is restricted to in-frame clones and leaves out a portion. The sample contains around 250,000 clones, about nine tenths of which appear only once. This record comes from a study of blood T cell repertoires in COVID-19. Sequencing was done on a sample of peripheral blood. The TCR was taken from a man between 60 and 70 years old with acute or convalescent COVID-19. The rearrangement uses TRBV11-2 and TRBJ2-3; weak D call: TRBD2 (5 bases). CDR3 region: CASSLGGEVTDTQYF. Here the CDR3 DNA reads TGTGCCAGCAGCTTAGGGGGAGAAGTCACAGATACGCAGTATTTT. Using reference TRBV11-2 and TRBJ2-3 for the parts outside the CDR3, the full variable domain is EAGVAQSPRYKIIEKRQSVAFWCNPISGHATLYWYQQILGQGPKLLIQFQNNGVVDDSQLPKDRFSAERLKGVDSTLKIQPAKLEDSAVYLCASSLGGEVTDTQYFGPGTRLTVL.